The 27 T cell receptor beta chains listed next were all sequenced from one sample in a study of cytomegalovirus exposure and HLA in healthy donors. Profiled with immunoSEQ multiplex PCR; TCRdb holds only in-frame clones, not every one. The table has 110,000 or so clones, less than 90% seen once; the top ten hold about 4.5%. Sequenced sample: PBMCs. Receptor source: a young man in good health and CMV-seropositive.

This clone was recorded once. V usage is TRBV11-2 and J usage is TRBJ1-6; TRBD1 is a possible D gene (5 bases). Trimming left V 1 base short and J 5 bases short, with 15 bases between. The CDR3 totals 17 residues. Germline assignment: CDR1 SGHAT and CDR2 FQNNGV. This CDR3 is CASSLVVRESNNSPLHF. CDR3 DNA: TGTGCCAGCAGCTTAGTTGTCAGGGAAAGCAATAATTCACCCCTCCACTTT. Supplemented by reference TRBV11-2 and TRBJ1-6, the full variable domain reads EAGVAQSPRYKIIEKRQSVAFWCNPISGHATLYWYQQILGQGPKLLIQFQNNGVVDDSQLPKDRFSAERLKGVDSTLKIQPAKLEDSAVYLCASSLVVRESNNSPLHFGNGTRLTVT.

The CDR3 is CASSLSGGLYNEQFF. The CDR3 DNA reads TGCGCCAGCAGCTTGAGCGGGGGGCTTTACAATGAGCAGTTCTTC. This chain uses TRBV5-1 with TRBJ2-1; 9 nucleotides match TRBD2. Losses at the gene ends were 1 base for V and 4 bases for J; bases not matched to a gene: 3. The CDR3 contains 15 residues. Germline loops: CDR1 SGHRS, CDR2 YFSETQ.

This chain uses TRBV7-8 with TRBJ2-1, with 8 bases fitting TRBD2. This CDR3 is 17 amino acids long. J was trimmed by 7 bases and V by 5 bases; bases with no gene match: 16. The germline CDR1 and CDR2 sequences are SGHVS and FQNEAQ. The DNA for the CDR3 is TGTGCCAGCAGCCTCCGGGGTCGAGCGGGGGCCCGAAATGAGCAGTTCTTC. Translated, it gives CASSLRGRAGARNEQFF.

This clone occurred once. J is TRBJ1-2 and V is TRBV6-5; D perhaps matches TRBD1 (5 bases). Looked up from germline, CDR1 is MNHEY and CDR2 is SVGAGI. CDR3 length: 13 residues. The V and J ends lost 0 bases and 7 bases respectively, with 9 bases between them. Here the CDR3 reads CASSYSSRGGYTF. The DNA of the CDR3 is TGTGCCAGCAGTTACTCGAGTAGGGGTGGCTACACCTTC.

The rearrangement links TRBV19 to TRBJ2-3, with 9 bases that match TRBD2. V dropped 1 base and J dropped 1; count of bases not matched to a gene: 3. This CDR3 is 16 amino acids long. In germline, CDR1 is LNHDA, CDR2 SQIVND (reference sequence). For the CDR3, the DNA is TGTGCCAGTAGTATAGTTGGCGGGGGGGGCACAGATACGCAGTATTTT. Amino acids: CASSIVGGGGTDTQYF.

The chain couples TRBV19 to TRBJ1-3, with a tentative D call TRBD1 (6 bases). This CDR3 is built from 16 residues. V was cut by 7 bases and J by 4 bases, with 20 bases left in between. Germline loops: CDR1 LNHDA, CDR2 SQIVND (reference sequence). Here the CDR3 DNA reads TGTGCCAGTATCGCGGGGGGCAGCACTCTCGGAAACACCATATATTTT. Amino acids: CASIAGGSTLGNTIYF.

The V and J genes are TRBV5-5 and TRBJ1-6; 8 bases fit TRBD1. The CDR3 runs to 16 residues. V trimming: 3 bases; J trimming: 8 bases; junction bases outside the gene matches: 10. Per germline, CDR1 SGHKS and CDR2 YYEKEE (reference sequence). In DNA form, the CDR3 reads TGTGCCAGCAGCTCTCCAGGGACAGGCCCCCATTCACCCCTCCACTTT. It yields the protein CASSSPGTGPHSPLHF.

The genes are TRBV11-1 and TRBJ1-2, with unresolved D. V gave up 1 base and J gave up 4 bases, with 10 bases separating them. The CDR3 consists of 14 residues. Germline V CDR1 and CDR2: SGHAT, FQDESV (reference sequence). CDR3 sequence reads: CASSLDSFTYGYTF. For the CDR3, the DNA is TGTGCCAGCAGCTTAGACAGTTTTACCTATGGCTACACCTTC.

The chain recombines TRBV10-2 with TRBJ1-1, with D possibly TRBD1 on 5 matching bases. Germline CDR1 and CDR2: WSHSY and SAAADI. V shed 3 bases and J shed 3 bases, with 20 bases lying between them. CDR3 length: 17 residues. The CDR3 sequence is CASSDHRLATIHTEAFF. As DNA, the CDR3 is TGCGCCAGCAGTGACCACAGGTTAGCAACTATCCACACTGAAGCTTTCTTT.

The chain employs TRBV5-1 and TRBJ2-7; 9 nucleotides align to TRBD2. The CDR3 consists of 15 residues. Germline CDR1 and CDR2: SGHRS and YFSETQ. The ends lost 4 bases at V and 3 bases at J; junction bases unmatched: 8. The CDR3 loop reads CASSGSGLASYEQYF. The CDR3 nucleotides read TGCGCCAGCAGCGGATCCGGACTAGCGAGCTACGAGCAGTACTTC. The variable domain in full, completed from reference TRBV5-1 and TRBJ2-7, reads KAGVTQTPRYLIKTRGQQVTLSCSPISGHRSVSWYQQTPGQGLQFLFEYFSETQRNKGNFPGRFSGRQFSNSRSEMNVSTLELGDSALYLCASSGSGLASYEQYFGPGTRLTVT.

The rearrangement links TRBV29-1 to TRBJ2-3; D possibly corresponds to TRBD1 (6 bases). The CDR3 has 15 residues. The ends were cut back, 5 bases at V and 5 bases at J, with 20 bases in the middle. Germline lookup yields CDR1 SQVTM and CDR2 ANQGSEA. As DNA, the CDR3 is TGCAGCGTTCAAGGGAAACCCACAGGGTTAGATACGCAGTATTTT. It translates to CSVQGKPTGLDTQYF.

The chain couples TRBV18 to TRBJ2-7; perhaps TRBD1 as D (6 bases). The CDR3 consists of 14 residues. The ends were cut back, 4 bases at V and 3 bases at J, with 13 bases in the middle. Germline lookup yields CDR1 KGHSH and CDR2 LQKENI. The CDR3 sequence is CASSLSTGSYEQYF. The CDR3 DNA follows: TGTGCCAGCTCACTTTCGACAGGCAGCTACGAGCAGTACTTC.

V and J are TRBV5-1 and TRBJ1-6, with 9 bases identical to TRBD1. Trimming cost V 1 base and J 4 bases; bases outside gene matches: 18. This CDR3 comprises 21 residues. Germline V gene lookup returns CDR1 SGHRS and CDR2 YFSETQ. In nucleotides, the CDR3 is TGCGCCAGCAGCTTGCAGCCACCCCTTAACAGGGGGCATCTGTATAATTCACCCCTCCACTTT. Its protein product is CASSLQPPLNRGHLYNSPLHF.

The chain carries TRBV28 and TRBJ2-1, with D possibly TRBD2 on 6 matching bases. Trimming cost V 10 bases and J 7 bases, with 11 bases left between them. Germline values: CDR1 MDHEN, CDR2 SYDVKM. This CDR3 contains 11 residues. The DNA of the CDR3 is TGTGCCACCCGGCGGGGTAATGAGCAGTTCTTC. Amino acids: CATRRGNEQFF.

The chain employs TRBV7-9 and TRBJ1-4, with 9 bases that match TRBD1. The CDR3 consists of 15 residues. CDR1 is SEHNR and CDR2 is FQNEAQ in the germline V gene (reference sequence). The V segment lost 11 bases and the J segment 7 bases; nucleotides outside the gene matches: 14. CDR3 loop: CAAQLGQGDSEKLFF. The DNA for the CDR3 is TGTGCCGCCCAACTGGGACAGGGTGATAGTGAAAAACTGTTTTTT.

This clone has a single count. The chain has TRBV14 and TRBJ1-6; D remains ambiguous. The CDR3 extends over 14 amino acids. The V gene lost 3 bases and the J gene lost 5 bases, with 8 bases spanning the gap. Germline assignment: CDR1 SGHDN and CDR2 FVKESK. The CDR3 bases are TGTGCCAGCAGCCAGGGCTTAGATAATTCACCCCTCCACTTT. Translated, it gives CASSQGLDNSPLHF.

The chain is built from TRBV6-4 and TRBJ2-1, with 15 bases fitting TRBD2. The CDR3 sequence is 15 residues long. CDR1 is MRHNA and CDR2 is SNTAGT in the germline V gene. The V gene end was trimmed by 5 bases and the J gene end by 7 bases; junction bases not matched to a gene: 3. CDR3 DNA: TGTGCCAGCAGTCCGGGACTAGCGGGGGGAAATGAGCAGTTCTTC. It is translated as CASSPGLAGGNEQFF.

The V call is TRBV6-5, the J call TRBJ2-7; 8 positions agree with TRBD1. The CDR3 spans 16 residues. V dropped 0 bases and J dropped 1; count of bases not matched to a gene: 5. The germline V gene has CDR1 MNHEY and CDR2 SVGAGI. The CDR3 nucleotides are TGTGCCAGCAGTTACTCGACAGGGGCCGCGTCCTACGAGCAGTACTTC. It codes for CASSYSTGAASYEQYF.

CDR3 nucleotide sequence: TGCGCCAGCAGTCACCCAGACAGGATCTCTGGAAACACCATATATTTT. This sequence encodes CASSHPDRISGNTIYF. This sequence joins TRBV23-1 and TRBJ1-3; maybe TRBD1 (6 bases). TRBV23-1 is an open reading frame, and its role is uncertain. With 3 bases removed from V and 0 bases from J, the gap between germline ends came to 12 bases. CDR3 length: 16 residues.

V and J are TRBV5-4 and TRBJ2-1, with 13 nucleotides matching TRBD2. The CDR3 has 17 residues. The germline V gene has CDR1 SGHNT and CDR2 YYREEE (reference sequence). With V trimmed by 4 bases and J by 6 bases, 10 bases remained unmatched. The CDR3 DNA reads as TGTGCCAGCAGCGAATCAAAACTAGCGGGGGGGTCCAATGAGCAGTTCTTC. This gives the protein CASSESKLAGGSNEQFF.

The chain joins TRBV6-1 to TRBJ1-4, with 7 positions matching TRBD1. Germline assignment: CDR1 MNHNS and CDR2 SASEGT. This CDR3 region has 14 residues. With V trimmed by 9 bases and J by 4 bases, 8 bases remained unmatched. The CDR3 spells CASGPGQSNEKLFF. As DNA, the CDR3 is TGTGCCAGTGGCCCGGGACAGAGTAATGAAAAACTGTTTTTT.

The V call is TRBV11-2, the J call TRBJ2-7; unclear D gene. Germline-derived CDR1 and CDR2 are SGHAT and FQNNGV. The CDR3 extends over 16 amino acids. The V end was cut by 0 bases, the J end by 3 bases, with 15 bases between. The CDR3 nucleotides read TGTGCCAGCAGCTTAGATCCGTACACAGTCCTCTACGAGCAGTACTTC. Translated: CASSLDPYTVLYEQYF.

CDR3 region: CASSAVTGTVTYEQYF. Here the CDR3 DNA reads TGTGCCAGTAGTGCCGTGACAGGGACGGTAACCTACGAGCAGTACTTC. J is TRBJ2-7 and V is TRBV19; TRBD1 matches 7 bases. This CDR3 is built from 16 residues. CDR1 is LNHDA, CDR2 SQIVND, per germline (reference sequence). Trimming removed 5 bases from V and 2 bases from J; junction bases left unmatched: 12. The full variable domain, with the rest looked up from reference TRBV19 and TRBJ2-7, is DGGITQSPKYLFRKEGQNVTLSCEQNLNHDAMYWYRQDPGQGLRLIYYSQIVNDFQKGDIAEGYSVSREKKESFPLTVTSAQKNPTAFYLCASSAVTGTVTYEQYFGPGTRLTVT.

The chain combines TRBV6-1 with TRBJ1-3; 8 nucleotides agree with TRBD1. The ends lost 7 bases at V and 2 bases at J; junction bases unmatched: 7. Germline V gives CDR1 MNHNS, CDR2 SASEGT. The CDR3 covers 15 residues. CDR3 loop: CASTKRTGTGNTIYF. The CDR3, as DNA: TGTGCCAGCACCAAGCGGACAGGGACTGGAAACACCATATATTTT.

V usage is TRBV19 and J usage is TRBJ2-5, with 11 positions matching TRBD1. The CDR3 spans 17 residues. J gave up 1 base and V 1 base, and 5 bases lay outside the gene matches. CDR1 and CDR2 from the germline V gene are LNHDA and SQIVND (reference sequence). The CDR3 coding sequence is TGTGCCAGTAGTATAGTTATGGGGACAGGGGGCCAAGAGACCCAGTACTTC. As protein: CASSIVMGTGGQETQYF. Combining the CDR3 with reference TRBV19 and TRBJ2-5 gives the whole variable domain DGGITQSPKYLFRKEGQNVTLSCEQNLNHDAMYWYRQDPGQGLRLIYYSQIVNDFQKGDIAEGYSVSREKKESFPLTVTSAQKNPTAFYLCASSIVMGTGGQETQYFGPGTRLLVL.

CDR3 region: CASSQNTASGGQETQYF. The CDR3 region has the DNA TGCGCCAGCAGCCAGAACACGGCCAGCGGGGGCCAAGAGACCCAGTACTTC. V is TRBV4-1 and J is TRBJ2-5; 8 bases match TRBD2. The ends lost 3 bases at V and 1 base at J; junction bases unmatched: 10. Germline loops: CDR1 MGHRA, CDR2 YSYEKL. CDR3 length: 17 residues.

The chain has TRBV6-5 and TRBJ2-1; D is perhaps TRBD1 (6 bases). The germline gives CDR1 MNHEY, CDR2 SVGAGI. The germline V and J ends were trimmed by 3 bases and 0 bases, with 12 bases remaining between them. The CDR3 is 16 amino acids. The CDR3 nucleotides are TGTGCCAGCAGTTATAACCGACAGGTCTCCTACAATGAGCAGTTCTTC. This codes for CASSYNRQVSYNEQFF.